The 7 T cell receptor beta chains presented below share a single source sample, sequenced in a study of T-cell reconstitution after alpha-beta-depleted transplantation in children. Unique molecular identifiers were incorporated during preparation of the TCRbeta library. MiXCR, applied by TCRdb to the PCR reads, yields one record per CDR3 protein. The data contain 350,000 to 450,000 distinct CDR3 sequences, more than 10% of them singletons. Sequenced here: PBMCs, sampled from the stem cell graft. Receptors originate from a human donor who donated a stem cell graft to a child with Fanconi anemia.

The CDR3 coding sequence is TGTGCCAGCAGCTTCTCGGTCTCTGGGGCCAACGTCCTGACTTTC. Translation gives CASSFSVSGANVLTF. The chain has TRBV5-6 and TRBJ2-6; D is ambiguous. V shed 2 bases and J shed 0 bases, with 6 bases lying between them. Per the germline V gene, CDR1 is SGHDT and CDR2 is YYEEEE. CDR3 length: 15 residues.

This clonotype was detected many times. The chain recombines TRBV30 with TRBJ2-1; D remains ambiguous. The germline V gene has CDR1 GTSNPN and CDR2 SVGIG (reference sequence). Trimming pared 3 bases from V and 8 bases from J, leaving 11 bases between. The CDR3 is made up of 12 amino acids. CDR3 sequence reads: CAWRGNGDEQFF. CDR3 sequence (DNA): TGTGCCTGGAGGGGAAATGGGGATGAGCAGTTCTTC.

This clonotype was observed a few times. The chain couples TRBV3-1 to TRBJ2-1; D may be TRBD2 (6 bases). Between the trimmed V and J ends, which lost 1 base and 6 bases, there was a span of 10 bases. The germline V gene encodes CDR1 LGHDT and CDR2 YNNKEL (reference sequence). The CDR3 runs to 14 residues. CDR3 in amino acids: CASSQGAGRNEQFF. Here the CDR3 DNA reads TGTGCCAGCAGCCAAGGGGCGGGGCGCAATGAGCAGTTCTTC.

This clonotype was seen a few times. This chain uses TRBV5-1 with TRBJ2-2; tentatively, D is TRBD2 (6 bases). Germline loops: CDR1 SGHRS, CDR2 YFSETQ. The CDR3 is 18 residues long. The germline V and J ends were trimmed by 3 bases and 1 base, with 19 bases remaining between them. CDR3 coding DNA: TGCGCCAGCAGCTCTATGGGCCGGCGGCGGGGGAACACCGGGGAGCTGTTTTTT. As protein: CASSSMGRRRGNTGELFF.

This clonotype occurred a few times. The J gene is TRBJ2-5, the V gene TRBV5-1, with 9 nucleotides matching TRBD1. Trimming removed 1 base from V and 0 bases from J; junction bases left unmatched: 4. This CDR3 is built from 16 residues. The germline CDR1 and CDR2 sequences are SGHRS and YFSETQ. DNA for the CDR3: TGCGCCAGCAGCTTGTCGGGACAGGGAAACCAAGAGACCCAGTACTTC. It is translated as CASSLSGQGNQETQYF.

This clonotype was seen at least ten times. The chain joins TRBV5-1 to TRBJ2-7; the D gene is possibly TRBD2 (6 bases). The CDR3 contains 16 residues. CDR1 is SGHRS and CDR2 is YFSETQ in the germline V gene. Between the trimmed V and J ends, which lost 1 base and 4 bases, there was a span of 18 bases. The CDR3 spells CASSLSPGGTGYEQYF. The CDR3 DNA sequence: TGCGCCAGCAGCTTGAGTCCAGGCGGGACGGGATACGAGCAGTACTTC.

The chain is built from TRBV11-2 and TRBJ2-1; the match to TRBD2 covers 7 bases. The CDR3 has 16 residues. Germline CDR1 and CDR2: SGHAT and FQNNGV. Trimming removed 4 bases from V and 0 bases from J; junction bases left unmatched: 6. In nucleotides, the CDR3 is TGTGCCAGCAGCTGGACCGGGGGGAGCTCCTACAATGAGCAGTTCTTC. Translated: CASSWTGGSSYNEQFF.